This T cell receptor (beta chain) is from a study of glioma-infiltrating T cells. About this clonotype: As yet, its antigen is unknown.

Amplification of TCR alpha and beta CDR3 regions from RNA used iRepertoire nested multiplex PCR. Input was about 85-400 ng of tissue mRNA or PBMC total RNA. TCRdb recomputed calls from the multiplex PCR reads with MiXCR, one row per CDR3 protein. The profile covers about 200,000 distinct CDR3 sequences, with 30% to 40% appearing a single time and 20% taken by the ten largest. Between the trimmed V and J ends, which lost 0 bases and 12 bases, there was a span of 12 bases. Germline V gene data show CDR1 as MGHRA and CDR2 as YSYEKL. The CDR3 extends over 13 amino acids. General study results and limits: CDR3 overlap between tissue and blood was very small. Above-expected tissue-blood divergence occurred in all gliomas, most in low-grade ones.

The genes are TRBV4-1 and TRBJ2-1; D ambiguous. The sequencing sample was made of glioma tissue, nonneoplastic brain tissue, or PBMCs (not recorded which). The sequence derives from a human donor with low-grade glioma or glioblastoma, undergoing nonglioma brain surgery, or in good health (not recorded which). The CDR3 DNA sequence: TGCGCCAGCAGCCAAGATCACAAGGGTGGGCAGTTCTTC. Residues: CASSQDHKGGQFF.